This T cell receptor (beta chain) was retrieved from a study of shared clonotypes between healthy human individuals. Turning to the study itself: There were three CD4 naive, three CD4 memory, two CD8 naive and one CD8 memory plates per donor.

Assay: immunoSEQ multiplex PCR; the TCRdb copy retains only in-frame clones and omits some. The sample has 2 million or so clones; less than 95% are singletons. With regard to this clone: Its antigen is as yet unknown.

General observations from the study: Generally, naive subsets (rather than memory subsets) showed larger estimated richness.

The germline CDR1 and CDR2 sequences are SGHNT and YENEEA. The CDR3 spans 15 residues. Trimming cost V 5 bases and J 4 bases, with 16 bases left between them. CD8 cells classed as naive were CD45RO-negative and positively selected for CCR7, excluding terminally differentiated effector memory CD45RA+ cells. The sample taken for sequencing was naive CD8+ T cells sorted from blood. The chain carries TRBV11-3 and TRBJ2-3; D assignment may be TRBD1 or TRBD2 (5 bases each). The TCR was taken from a man aged 18 to 35 in good health. The DNA for the CDR3 is TGTGCCAGCAGCGACGGGACGTTGGATTCAGATACGCAGTATTTT. It encodes CASSDGTLDSDTQYF.